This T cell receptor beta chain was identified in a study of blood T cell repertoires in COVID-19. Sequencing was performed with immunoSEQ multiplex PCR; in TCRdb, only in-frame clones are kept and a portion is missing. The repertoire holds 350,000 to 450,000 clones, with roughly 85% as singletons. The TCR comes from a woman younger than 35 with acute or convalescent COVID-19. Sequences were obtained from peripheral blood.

CDR3 sequence reads: CAISQTGFYEQYF. In DNA form, the CDR3 reads TGTGCCATCAGTCAGACAGGGTTCTACGAGCAGTACTTC. The chain employs TRBV10-3 and TRBJ2-7; 7 bases are shared with TRBD1. The CDR3 covers 13 residues. Germline CDR1 is ENHRY and CDR2 is SYGVKD. Trimming took 5 bases from V and 3 from J; bases not matched to a gene: 4.